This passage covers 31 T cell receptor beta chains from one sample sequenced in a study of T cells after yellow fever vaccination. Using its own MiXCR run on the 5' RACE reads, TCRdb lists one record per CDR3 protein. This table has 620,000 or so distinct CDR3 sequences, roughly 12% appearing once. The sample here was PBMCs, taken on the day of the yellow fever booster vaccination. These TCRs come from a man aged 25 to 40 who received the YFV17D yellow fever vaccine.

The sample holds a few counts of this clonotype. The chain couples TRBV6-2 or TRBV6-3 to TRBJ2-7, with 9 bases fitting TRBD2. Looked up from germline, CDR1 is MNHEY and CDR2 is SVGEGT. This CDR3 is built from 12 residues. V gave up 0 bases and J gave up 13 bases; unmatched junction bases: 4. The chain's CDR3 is CASSYSGLAVYF. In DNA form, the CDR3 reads TGTGCCAGCAGTTACTCGGGACTAGCCGTATACTTC.

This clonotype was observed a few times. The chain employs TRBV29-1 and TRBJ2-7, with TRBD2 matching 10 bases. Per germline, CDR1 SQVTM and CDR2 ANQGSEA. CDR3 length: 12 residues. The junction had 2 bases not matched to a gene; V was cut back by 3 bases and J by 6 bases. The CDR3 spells CSVEGLAREQYF. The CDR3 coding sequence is TGCAGCGTTGAGGGACTAGCGCGCGAGCAGTACTTC.

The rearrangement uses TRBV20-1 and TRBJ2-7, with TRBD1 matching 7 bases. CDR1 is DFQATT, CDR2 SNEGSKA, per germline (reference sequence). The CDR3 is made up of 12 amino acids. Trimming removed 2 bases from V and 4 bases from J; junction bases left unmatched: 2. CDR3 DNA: TGCAGTGCTAGATTCAGGGGGTACGAGCAGTACTTC. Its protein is CSARFRGYEQYF.

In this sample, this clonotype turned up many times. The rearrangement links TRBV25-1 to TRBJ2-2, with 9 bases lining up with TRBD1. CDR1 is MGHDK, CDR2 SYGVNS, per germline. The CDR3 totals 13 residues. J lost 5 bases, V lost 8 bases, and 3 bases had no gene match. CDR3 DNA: TGTGCCAGCCGGACAGGGGTGACCGGGGAGCTGTTTTTT. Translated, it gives CASRTGVTGELFF.

In nucleotides, the CDR3 is TGCAGTGCTAGAGATTCGCAGGGGAGTTCGAACACTGAAGCTTTCTTT. This sequence encodes CSARDSQGSSNTEAFF. This sequence joins TRBV20-1 and TRBJ1-1, with D perhaps TRBD1 (6 bases). In germline, CDR1 is DFQATT, CDR2 SNEGSKA (reference sequence). V shed 0 bases and J shed 1 base, with 15 bases lying between them. The CDR3 sequence is 16 residues long.

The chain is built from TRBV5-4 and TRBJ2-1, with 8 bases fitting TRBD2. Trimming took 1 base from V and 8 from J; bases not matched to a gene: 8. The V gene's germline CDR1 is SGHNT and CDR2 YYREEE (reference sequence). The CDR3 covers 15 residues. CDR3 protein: CASSLPGGPSHEQFF. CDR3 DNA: TGTGCCAGCAGCTTGCCGGGAGGGCCCTCCCATGAGCAGTTCTTC.

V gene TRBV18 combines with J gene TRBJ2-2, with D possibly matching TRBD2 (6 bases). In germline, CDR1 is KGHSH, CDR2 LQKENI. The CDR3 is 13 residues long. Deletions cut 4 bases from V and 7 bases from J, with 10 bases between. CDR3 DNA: TGTGCCAGCTCACAACGGGAGAACGGGGAGCTGTTTTTT. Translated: CASSQRENGELFF.

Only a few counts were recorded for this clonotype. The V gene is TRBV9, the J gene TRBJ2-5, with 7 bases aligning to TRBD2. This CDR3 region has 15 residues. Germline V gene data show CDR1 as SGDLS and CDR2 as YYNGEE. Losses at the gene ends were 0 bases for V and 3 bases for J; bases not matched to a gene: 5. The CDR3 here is CASSVDVLAKETQYF. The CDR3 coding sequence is TGTGCCAGCAGCGTAGACGTACTAGCGAAAGAGACCCAGTACTTC.

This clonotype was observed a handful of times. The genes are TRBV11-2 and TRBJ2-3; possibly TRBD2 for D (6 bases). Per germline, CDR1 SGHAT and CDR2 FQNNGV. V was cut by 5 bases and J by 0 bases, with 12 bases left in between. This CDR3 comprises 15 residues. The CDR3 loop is CASSLTSSSTDTQYF. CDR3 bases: TGTGCCAGCAGCCTTACTAGCAGCAGCACAGATACGCAGTATTTT.

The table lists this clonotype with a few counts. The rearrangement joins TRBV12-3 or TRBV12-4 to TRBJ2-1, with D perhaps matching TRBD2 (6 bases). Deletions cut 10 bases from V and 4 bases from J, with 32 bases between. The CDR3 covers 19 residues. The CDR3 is CATQWGDLTTEIPYNEQFF. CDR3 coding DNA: TGTGCCACCCAGTGGGGGGACCTAACGACGGAGATACCTTACAATGAGCAGTTCTTC.

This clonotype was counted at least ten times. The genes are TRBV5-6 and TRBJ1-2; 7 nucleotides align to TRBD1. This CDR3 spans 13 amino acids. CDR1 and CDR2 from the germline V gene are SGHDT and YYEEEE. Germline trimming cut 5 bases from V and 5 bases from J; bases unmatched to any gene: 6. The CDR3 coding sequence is TGTGCCAGCAGTCCCGGACAGGAGTATGGCTACACCTTC. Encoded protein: CASSPGQEYGYTF.

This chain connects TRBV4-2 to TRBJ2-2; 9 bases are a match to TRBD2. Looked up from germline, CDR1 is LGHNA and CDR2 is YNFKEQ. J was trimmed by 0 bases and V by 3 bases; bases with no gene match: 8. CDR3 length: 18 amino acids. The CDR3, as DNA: TGTGCCAGCAGCCAGGGGGGGGGACTAGCCTCGAACACCGGGGAGCTGTTTTTT. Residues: CASSQGGGLASNTGELFF.

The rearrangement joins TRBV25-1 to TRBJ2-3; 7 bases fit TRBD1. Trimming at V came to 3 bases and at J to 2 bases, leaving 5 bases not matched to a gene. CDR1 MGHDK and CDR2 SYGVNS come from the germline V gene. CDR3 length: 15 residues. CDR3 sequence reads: CASSDKGQFTDTQYF. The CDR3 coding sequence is TGTGCCAGCAGTGACAAGGGACAGTTCACAGATACGCAGTATTTT.

The CDR3: CASSRWVSGNVPYNEQFF. In DNA, the CDR3 is TGTGCCAGCAGCCGGTGGGTGTCAGGCAACGTTCCCTACAATGAGCAGTTCTTC. The chain uses TRBV5-6 and TRBJ2-1, with D unclear. Germline V gives CDR1 SGHDT, CDR2 YYEEEE. Trimming removed 4 bases from V and 2 bases from J, with 22 bases in between. The CDR3 runs to 18 residues. Drawing the rest from reference TRBV5-6 and TRBJ2-1, the complete variable domain is DAGVTQSPTHLIKTRGQQVTLRCSPKSGHDTVSWYQQALGQGPQFIFQYYEEEERQRGNFPDRFSGHQFPNYSSELNVNALLLGDSALYLCASSRWVSGNVPYNEQFFGPGTRLTVL.

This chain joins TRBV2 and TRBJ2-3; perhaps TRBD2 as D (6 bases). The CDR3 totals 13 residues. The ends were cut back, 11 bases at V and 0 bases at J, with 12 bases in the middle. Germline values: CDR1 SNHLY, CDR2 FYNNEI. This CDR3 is CAGISGSTDTQYF. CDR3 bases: TGTGCCGGGATTAGCGGAAGCACAGATACGCAGTATTTT.

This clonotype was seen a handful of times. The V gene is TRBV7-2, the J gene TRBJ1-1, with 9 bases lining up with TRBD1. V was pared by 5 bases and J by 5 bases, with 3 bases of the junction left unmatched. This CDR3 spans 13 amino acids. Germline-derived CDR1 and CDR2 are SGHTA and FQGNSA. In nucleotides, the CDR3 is TGTGCCAGCAGCACCGGGACAGGGACTGAAGCTTTCTTT. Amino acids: CASSTGTGTEAFF.

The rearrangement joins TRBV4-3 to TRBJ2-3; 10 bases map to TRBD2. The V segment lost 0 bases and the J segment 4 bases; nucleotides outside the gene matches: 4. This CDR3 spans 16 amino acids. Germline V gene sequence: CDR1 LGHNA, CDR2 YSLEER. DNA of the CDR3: TGCGCCAGCAGCCAAGACTCTAGCGGGGGATCAGATACGCAGTATTTT. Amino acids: CASSQDSSGGSDTQYF.

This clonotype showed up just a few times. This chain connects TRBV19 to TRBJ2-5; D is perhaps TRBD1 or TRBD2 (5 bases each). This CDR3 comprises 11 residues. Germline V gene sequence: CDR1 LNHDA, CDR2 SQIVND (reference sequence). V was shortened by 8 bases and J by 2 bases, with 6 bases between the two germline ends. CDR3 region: CASGGQETQYF. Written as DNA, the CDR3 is TGTGCCAGTGGGGGACAAGAGACCCAGTACTTC.

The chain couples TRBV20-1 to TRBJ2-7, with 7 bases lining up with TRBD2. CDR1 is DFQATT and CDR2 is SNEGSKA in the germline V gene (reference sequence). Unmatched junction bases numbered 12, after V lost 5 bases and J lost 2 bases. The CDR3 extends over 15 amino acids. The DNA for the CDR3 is TGCAGTGCTTCGTGGGAGCGGGGTTTTACCTACGAGCAGTACTTC. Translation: CSASWERGFTYEQYF.

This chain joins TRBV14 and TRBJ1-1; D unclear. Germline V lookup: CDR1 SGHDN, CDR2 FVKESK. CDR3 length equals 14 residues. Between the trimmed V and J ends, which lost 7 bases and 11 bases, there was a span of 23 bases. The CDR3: CASNKGQMGWRAFF. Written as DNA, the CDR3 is TGTGCCAGCAACAAAGGTCAAATGGGTTGGAGGGCTTTCTTT.

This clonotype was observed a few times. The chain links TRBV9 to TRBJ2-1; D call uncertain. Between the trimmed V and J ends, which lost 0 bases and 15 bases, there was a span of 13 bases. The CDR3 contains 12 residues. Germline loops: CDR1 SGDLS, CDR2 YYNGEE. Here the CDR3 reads CASSVGAASPFF. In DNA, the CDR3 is TGTGCCAGCAGCGTAGGGGCTGCTTCTCCGTTCTTC. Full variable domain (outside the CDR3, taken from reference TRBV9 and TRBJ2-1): DSGVTQTPKHLITATGQRVTLRCSPRSGDLSVYWYQQSLDQGLQFLIQYYNGEERAKGNILERFSAQQFPDLHSELNLSSLELGDSALYFCASSVGAASPFFGPGTRLTVL.

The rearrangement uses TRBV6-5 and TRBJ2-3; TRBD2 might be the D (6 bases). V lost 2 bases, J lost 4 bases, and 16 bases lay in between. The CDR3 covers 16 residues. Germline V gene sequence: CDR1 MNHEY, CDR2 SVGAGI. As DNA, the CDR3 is TGTGCCAGCAGTTACCCGACGAGCGGAGGGGCAGATACGCAGTATTTT. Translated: CASSYPTSGGADTQYF.

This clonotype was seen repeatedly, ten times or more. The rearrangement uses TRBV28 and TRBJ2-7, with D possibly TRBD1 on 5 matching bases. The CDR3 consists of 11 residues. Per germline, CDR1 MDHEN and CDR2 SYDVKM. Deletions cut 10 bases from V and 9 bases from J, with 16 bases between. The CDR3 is CATSTGWVQYF. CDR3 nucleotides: TGTGCCACGTCAACAGGTTGGGTGCAGTACTTC.

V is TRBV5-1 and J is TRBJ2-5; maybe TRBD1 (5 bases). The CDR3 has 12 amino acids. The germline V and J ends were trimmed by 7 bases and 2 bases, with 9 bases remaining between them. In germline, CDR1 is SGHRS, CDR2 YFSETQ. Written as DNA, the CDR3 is TGCGCCAGCCGACAGCAACAAGAGACCCAGTACTTC. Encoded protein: CASRQQQETQYF.

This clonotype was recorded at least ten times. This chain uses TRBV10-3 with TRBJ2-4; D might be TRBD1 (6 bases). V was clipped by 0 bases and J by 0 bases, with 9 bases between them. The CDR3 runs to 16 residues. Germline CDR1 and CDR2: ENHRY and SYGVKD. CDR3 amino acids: CAISESGALAKNIQYF. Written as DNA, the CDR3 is TGTGCCATCAGTGAGTCGGGGGCCCTAGCCAAAAACATTCAGTACTTC.

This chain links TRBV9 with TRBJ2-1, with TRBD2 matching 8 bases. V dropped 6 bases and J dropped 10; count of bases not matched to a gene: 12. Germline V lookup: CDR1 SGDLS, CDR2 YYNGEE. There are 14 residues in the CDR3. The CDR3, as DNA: TGTGCCAGCACCCCCGGGGGGGCGTTCGGAGAGCAGTTCTTC. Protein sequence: CASTPGGAFGEQFF.

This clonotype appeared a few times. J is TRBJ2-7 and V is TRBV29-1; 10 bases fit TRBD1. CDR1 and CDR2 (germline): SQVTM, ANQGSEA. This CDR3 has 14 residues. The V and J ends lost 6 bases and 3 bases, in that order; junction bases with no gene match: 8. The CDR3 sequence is CSVATGTGVYEQYF. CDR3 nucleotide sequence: TGCAGCGTGGCGACCGGGACAGGGGTCTACGAGCAGTACTTC.

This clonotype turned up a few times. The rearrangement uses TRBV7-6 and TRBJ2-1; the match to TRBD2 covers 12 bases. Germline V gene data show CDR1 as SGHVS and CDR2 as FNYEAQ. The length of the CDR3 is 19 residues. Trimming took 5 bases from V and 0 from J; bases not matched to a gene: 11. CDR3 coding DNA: TGTGCCAGCAGCCCGCTAGCGGGAGGGCCCACGAGCTCCTACAATGAGCAGTTCTTC. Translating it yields CASSPLAGGPTSSYNEQFF.

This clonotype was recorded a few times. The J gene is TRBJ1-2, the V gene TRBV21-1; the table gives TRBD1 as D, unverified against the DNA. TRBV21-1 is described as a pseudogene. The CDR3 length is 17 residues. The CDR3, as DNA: TGTGCCAGCAGCAAAGACCCTCCGGACAGGGAATTTTGTGGCTACACCTTC. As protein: CASSKDPPDREFCGYTF.

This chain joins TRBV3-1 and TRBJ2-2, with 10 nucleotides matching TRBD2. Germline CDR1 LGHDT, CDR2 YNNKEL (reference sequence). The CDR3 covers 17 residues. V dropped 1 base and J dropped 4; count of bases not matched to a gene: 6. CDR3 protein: CASSQAGLAARTGELFF. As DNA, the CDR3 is TGTGCCAGCAGCCAAGCCGGACTAGCGGCCCGCACCGGGGAGCTGTTTTTT.

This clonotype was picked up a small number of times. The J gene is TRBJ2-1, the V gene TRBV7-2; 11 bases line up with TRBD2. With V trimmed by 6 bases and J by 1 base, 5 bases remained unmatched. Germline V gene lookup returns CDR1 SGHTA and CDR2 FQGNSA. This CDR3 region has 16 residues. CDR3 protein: CASRTTSGSSYNEQFF. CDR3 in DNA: TGTGCCAGCAGGACCACTAGCGGGAGTTCCTACAATGAGCAGTTCTTC.